Below are 3 T cell receptor beta chains sequenced from a single sample in a study of shared clonotypes between healthy human individuals (TCRdb year 2020). Library creation used the immunoSEQ multiplex PCR assay. TCRdb carries this immuneACCESS record with in-frame sequences only. Its versions omit some clonotypes, under half of them owing to an unresolved V gene in the studies checked, with the rest unexplained. Here the sample has 200,000 to 250,000 clones; 60% to 70% occur a single time. Of the sample, roughly 11% falls within the top ten clones. The material sequenced was memory CD4+ T cells sorted from blood. The sample's cell subset or site label is to be understood as: CD45RA-negative fraction. These receptors all come from a man aged 25-45 years in good health.

This chain connects TRBV9 to TRBJ2-3, with TRBD2 identical over 16 bases. The J segment lost 10 bases and the V segment lost 4 bases, leaving 6 bases of the junction unmatched. The CDR3 length is 15 residues. Germline CDR1 is SGDLS and CDR2 is YYNGEE. The CDR3 protein is CASSPGLAGGRAQYF. Here the CDR3 DNA reads TGTGCCAGCAGCCCGGGACTAGCGGGAGGGCGTGCGCAGTATTTT.

The rearrangement uses TRBV28 and TRBJ2-3, with 7 nucleotides matching TRBD2. This CDR3 has 14 residues. With V trimmed by 9 bases and J by 0 bases, 6 bases remained unmatched. Germline-derived CDR1 and CDR2 are MDHEN and SYDVKM. The CDR3 DNA reads as TGTGCCAGTCGTGATAGCGGGAGCACAGATACGCAGTATTTT. This codes for CASRDSGSTDTQYF.

On this clone: The sample contains more than one DNA sequence encoding this CDR3. The chain uses TRBV5-1 and TRBJ2-2; 8 nucleotides align to TRBD1. Looked up from germline, CDR1 is SGHRS and CDR2 is YFSETQ. Trimming cost V 0 bases and J 5 bases; bases outside gene matches: 9. This CDR3 region has 17 residues. The chain's CDR3 is CASSLGQGAVVTGELFF. The CDR3 DNA reads as TGCGCCAGCAGCTTGGGGCAGGGGGCTGTTGTAACCGGGGAGCTGTTTTTT.